This TCR beta chain derives from a study of T-cell memory formation after mild COVID-19. The study's findings and limits: While clones contracting from day 15 to 85 were balanced between CD4 and CD8, later expanders leaned CD4+.

A remark on this clonotype: Its matching antigen is unknown.

Between the trimmed V and J ends, which lost 5 bases and 0 bases, there was a span of 8 bases. Germline-derived CDR1 and CDR2 are LGHNA and YSLEER. The CDR3 totals 14 residues. After 5'RACE with constant-segment primers, TCR alpha and TCR beta cDNA libraries carrying sample barcodes and UMIs were obtained. Each CDR3 protein gets one entry after TCRdb re-called the 5' RACE reads with MiXCR. This sample carries around 150,000 distinct CDR3 sequences, roughly 28% of them seen once, and the ten largest clones take 9.5% to 15%. The V and J genes are TRBV4-3 and TRBJ1-5; no clear D. Specimen: PBMCs or a T cell subset sorted from them (not recorded which). The clonotype comes from an adult woman who had mild COVID-19 (a few samples of this study predate the infection). Cell type and time point are not known. The CDR3 spells CASSARISNQPQHF. The DNA of the CDR3 is TGCGCCAGCAGCGCCCGAATTAGCAATCAGCCCCAGCATTTT.